This paragraph reports one TCR beta chain. A library of TCRbeta sequences, prepared with unique molecular identifiers, was generated. TCRdb reanalysed the PCR reads using MiXCR and keeps one entry per CDR3 protein. The sample yields about 270,000 distinct CDR3 sequences, more than 8% seen once. The sample belongs to a study of T-cell reconstitution after alpha-beta-depleted transplantation in children. The CDR3 loop spans 13 amino acids. V dropped 5 bases and J dropped 1 base, with 9 bases sitting between them. Per germline, CDR1 SEHNR and CDR2 FQNEAQ (reference sequence). This chain links TRBV7-9 with TRBJ2-7, with D uncertain. This material consisted of PBMCs from the stem cell graft donor, taken from the stem cell graft. This receptor was obtained from a human donor who donated a stem cell graft to a child with SCID. The DNA for the CDR3 is TGTGCCAGCAGCCCTGCTAGGTCCTACGAGCAGTACTTC. Translating it yields CASSPARSYEQYF. Using reference TRBV7-9 and TRBJ2-7 for the parts outside the CDR3, the full variable domain is DTGVSQNPRHKITKRGQNVTFRCDPISEHNRLYWYRQTLGQGPEFLTYFQNEAQLEKSRLLSDRFSAERPKGSFSTLEIQRTEQGDSAMYLCASSPARSYEQYFGPGTRLTVT.